This T cell receptor beta chain was captured in a study of T cells after yellow fever vaccination. A single record per CDR3 protein comes from TCRdb applying MiXCR to the 5' RACE reads. The repertoire holds hundreds of thousands of distinct CDR3 sequences, with under 20% as singletons. Unmatched junction bases numbered 9, after V lost 3 bases and J lost 5 bases. There are 15 residues in the CDR3. CDR1 and CDR2 from the germline V gene are GTSNPN and SVGIG (reference sequence). The J gene is TRBJ2-4, the V gene TRBV30; 8 bases line up with TRBD1. The clonotype comes from a man aged 18 to 30 who received the YFV17D yellow fever vaccine. The source material was PBMCs, sampled before the yellow fever booster vaccination. CDR3 region: CAWSPRGRGENIQYF. CDR3 DNA sequence: TGTGCCTGGAGCCCCAGGGGGCGCGGAGAAAACATTCAGTACTTC.